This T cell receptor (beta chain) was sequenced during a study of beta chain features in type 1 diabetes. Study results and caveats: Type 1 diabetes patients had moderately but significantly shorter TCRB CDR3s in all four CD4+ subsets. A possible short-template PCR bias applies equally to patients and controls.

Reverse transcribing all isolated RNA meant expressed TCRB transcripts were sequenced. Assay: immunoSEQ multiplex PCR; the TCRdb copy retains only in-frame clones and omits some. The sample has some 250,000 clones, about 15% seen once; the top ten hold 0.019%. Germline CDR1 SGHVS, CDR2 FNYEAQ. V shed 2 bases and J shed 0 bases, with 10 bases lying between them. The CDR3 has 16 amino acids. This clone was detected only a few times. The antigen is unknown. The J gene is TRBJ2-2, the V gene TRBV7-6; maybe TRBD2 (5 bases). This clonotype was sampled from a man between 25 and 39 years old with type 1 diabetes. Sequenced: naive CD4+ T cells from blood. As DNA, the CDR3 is TGTGCCAGCAGCTTAAACGGGGTTGCGAACACCGGGGAGCTGTTTTTT. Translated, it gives CASSLNGVANTGELFF.